The following is a T cell receptor (beta chain) sequence with its context. Antigen: not known. TCRdb ran MiXCR on the reads and lists one entry per CDR3 protein. Among 450,000 to 600,000 distinct CDR3 sequences listed, about 11% were seen once. This entry comes from a study of T cell repertoires in cytomegalovirus infection. Study-wide findings and caveats: Identification of carriers of CMV plus the relevant HLA was achieved through cumulative public TCR beta family frequency. Dominating the ex vivo response were HLA-C-restricted CMV-specific TCR beta clonotypes.

Germline CDR1 ENHRY, CDR2 SYGVKD. This CDR3 spans 14 amino acids. V was cut by 6 bases and J by 6 bases, with 14 bases left in between. Sequences were obtained from PBMCs. This sequence was found in a human donor in good health (CMV status not recorded). Some clones in this sample may be carry-over from other donors' samples. V and J are TRBV10-3 and TRBJ2-2, with a weak D call TRBD2 (5 bases). The CDR3 loop is CAIREAGRSGELFF. CDR3 bases: TGTGCCATCAGGGAGGCTGGACGGTCCGGGGAGCTGTTTTTT.